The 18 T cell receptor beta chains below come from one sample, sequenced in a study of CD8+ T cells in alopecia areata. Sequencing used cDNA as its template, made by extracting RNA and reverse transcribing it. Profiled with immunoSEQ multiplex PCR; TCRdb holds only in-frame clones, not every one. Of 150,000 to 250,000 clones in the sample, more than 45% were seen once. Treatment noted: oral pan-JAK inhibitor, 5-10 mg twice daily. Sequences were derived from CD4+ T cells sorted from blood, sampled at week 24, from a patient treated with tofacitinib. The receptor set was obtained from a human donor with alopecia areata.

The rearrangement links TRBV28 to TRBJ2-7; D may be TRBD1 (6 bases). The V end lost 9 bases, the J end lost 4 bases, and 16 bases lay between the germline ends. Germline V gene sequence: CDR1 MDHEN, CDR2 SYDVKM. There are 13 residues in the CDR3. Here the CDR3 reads CASTGQAAYEQYF. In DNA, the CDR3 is TGTGCCAGTACAGGGCAGGCGGCTTACGAGCAGTACTTC.

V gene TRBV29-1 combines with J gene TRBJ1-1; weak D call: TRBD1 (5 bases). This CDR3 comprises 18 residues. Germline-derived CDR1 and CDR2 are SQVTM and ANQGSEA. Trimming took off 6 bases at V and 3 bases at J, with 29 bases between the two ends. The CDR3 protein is CSVTVGQVWGFGDTEAFF. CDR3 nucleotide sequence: TGCAGCGTGACCGTGGGGCAGGTGTGGGGTTTTGGGGACACTGAAGCTTTCTTT.

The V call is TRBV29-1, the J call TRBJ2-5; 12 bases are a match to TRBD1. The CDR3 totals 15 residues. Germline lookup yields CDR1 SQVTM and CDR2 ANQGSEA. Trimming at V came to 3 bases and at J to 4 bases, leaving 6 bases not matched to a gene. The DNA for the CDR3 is TGCAGCGTTGAGGGACAGGGGGCGCCGGGAGAGACCCAGTACTTC. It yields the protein CSVEGQGAPGETQYF.

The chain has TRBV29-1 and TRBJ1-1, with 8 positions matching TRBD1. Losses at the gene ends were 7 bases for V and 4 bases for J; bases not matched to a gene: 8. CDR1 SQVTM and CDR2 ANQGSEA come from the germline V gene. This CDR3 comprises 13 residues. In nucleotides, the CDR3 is TGCAGCGCCTCAGACAGGGGAGTCACTGAAGCTTTCTTT. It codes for CSASDRGVTEAFF. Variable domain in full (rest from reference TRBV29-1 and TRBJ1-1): SAVISQKPSRDICQRGTSLTIQCQVDSQVTMMFWYRQQPGQSLTLIATANQGSEATYESGFVIDKFPISRPNLTFSTLTVSNMSPEDSSIYLCSASDRGVTEAFFGQGTRLTVV.

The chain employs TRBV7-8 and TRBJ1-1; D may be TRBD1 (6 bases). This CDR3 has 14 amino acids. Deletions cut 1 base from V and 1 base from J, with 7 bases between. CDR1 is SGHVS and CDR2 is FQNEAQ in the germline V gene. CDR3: CASSLGRGNTEAFF. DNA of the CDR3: TGTGCCAGCAGCTTAGGCAGGGGGAACACTGAAGCTTTCTTT.

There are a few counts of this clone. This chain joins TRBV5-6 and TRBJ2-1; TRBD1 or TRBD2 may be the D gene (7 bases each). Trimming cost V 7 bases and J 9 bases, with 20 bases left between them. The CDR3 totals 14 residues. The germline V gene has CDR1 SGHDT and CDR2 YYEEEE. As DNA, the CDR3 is TGTGCCAGCGATAGGGGGCGGGAGCGGGGTGAGCAGTTCTTC. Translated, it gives CASDRGRERGEQFF.

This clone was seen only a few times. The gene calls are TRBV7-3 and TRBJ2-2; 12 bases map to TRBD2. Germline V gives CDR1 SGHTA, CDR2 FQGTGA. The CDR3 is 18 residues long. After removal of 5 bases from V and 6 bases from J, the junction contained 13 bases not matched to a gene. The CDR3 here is CASSKRLAGEIKAGELFF. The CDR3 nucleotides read TGTGCCAGCAGCAAGAGACTAGCGGGAGAGATCAAGGCCGGGGAGCTGTTTTTT.

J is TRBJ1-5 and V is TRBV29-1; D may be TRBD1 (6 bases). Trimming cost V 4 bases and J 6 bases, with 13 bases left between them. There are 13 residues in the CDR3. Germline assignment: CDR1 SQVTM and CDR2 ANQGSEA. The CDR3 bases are TGCAGCGTTGCAGGGGATGGGAGTCAGCCCCAGCATTTT. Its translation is CSVAGDGSQPQHF.

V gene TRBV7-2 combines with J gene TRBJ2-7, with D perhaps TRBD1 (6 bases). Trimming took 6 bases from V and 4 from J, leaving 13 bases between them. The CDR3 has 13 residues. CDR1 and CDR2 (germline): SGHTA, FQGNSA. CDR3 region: CASRPTGIYEQYF. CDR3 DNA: TGTGCCAGCAGACCCACAGGGATTTACGAGCAGTACTTC.

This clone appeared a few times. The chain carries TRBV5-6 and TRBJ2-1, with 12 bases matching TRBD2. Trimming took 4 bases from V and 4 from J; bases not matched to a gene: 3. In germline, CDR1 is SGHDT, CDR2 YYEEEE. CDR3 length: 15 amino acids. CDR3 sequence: CASSVTSGGYNEQFF. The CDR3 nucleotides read TGTGCCAGCAGCGTGACTAGCGGGGGATACAATGAGCAGTTCTTC.

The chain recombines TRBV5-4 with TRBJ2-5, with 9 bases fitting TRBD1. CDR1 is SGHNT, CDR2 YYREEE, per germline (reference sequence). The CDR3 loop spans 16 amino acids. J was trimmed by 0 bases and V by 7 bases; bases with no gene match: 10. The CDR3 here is CASGMGQGKYQETQYF. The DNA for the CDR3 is TGTGCCAGCGGTATGGGACAGGGAAAGTACCAAGAGACCCAGTACTTC.

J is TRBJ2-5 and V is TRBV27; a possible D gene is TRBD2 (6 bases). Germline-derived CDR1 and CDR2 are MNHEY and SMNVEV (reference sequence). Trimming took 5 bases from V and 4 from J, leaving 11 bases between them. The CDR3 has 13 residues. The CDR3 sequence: CASSNRRGETQYF. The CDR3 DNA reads TGTGCCAGCAGTAACCGGCGGGGAGAGACCCAGTACTTC.

CDR3 sequence reads: CASSRDSLLSGANVLTF. Here the CDR3 DNA reads TGCGCCAGCAGCCGGGACAGTTTACTCTCTGGGGCCAACGTCCTGACTTTC. This chain uses TRBV5-1 with TRBJ2-6; 7 bases align to TRBD1. This CDR3 contains 17 residues. V lost 4 bases, J lost 0 bases, and 7 bases stayed unmatched. Germline V gene data show CDR1 as SGHRS and CDR2 as YFSETQ.

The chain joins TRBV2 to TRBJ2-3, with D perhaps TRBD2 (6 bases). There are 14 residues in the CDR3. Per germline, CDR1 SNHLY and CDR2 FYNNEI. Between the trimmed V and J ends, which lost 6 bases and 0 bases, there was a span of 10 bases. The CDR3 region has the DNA TGTGCCAGCAGCACCGGGACTAGCACAGATACGCAGTATTTT. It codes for CASSTGTSTDTQYF. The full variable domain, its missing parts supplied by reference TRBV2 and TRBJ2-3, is EPEVTQTPSHQVTQMGQEVILRCVPISNHLYFYWYRQILGQKVEFLVSFYNNEISEKSEIFDDQFSVERPDGSNFTLKIRSTKLEDSAMYFCASSTGTSTDTQYFGPGTRLTVL.

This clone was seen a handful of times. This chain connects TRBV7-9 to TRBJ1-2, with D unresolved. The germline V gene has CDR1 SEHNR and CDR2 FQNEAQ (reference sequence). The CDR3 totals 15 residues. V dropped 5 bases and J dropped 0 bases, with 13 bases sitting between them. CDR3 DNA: TGTGCCAGCAGCCGCGTAATGGGGACTAACTATGGCTACACCTTC. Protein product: CASSRVMGTNYGYTF.

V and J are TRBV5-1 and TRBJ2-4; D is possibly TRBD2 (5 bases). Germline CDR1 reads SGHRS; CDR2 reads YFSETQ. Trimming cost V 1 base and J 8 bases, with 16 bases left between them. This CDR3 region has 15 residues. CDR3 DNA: TGCGCCAGCAGCTTGCGGGGAGCCCCTGTGGACATTCAGTACTTC. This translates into CASSLRGAPVDIQYF.

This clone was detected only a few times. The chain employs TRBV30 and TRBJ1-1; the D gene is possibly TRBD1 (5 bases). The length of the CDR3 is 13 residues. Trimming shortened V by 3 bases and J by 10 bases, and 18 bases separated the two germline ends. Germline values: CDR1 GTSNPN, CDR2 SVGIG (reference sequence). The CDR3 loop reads CAWRRDRYSVAFF. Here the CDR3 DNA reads TGTGCCTGGAGGCGGGACCGGTACTCGGTAGCTTTCTTT. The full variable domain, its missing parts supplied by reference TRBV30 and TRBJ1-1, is SQTIHQWPATLVQPVGSPLSLECTVEGTSNPNLYWYRQAAGRGLQLLFYSVGIGQISSEVPQNLSASRPQDRQFILSSKKLLLSDSGFYLCAWRRDRYSVAFFGQGTRLTVV.

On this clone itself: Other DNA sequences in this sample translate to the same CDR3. The CDR3 reads CASSSRQGAGEQYF. CDR3 sequence (DNA): TGCGCCAGCAGCTCACGACAGGGGGCGGGCGAGCAGTACTTC. The genes are TRBV5-1 and TRBJ2-7; 10 bases are shared with TRBD1. Germline-derived CDR1 and CDR2 are SGHRS and YFSETQ. V dropped 3 bases and J dropped 6; count of bases not matched to a gene: 6. The length of the CDR3 is 14 residues.